A single sample gave rise to the 14 T cell receptor beta chains below, sequenced in a study of monozygotic twins with inflammatory bowel disease. TCRdb re-analyzed the 5' RACE reads; it lists each CDR3 protein once, without DNA. Recorded for this sample: around 140,000 distinct CDR3 sequences. The sample consisted of blood. The source is a human donor with ulcerative colitis or Crohn's disease, or a healthy co-twin of an affected twin (not recorded which).

V and J are TRBV6-4 and TRBJ1-5; without DNA, the TCRdb call of TRBD1 cannot be checked. The germline gives CDR1 MRHNA, CDR2 SNTAGT. The CDR3 contains 20 residues. CDR3 residues: CASSLNRRGAKFYSNQPQHF.

This chain uses TRBV18 with TRBJ1-2; TCRdb names TRBD1, which stays unverified in the absence of DNA. CDR1 is KGHSH, CDR2 LQKENI, per germline. This CDR3 is built from 14 residues. The CDR3 reads CASSQDTGGYGYTF.

The gene calls are TRBV5-5 and TRBJ1-6; no DNA is available, so the TRBD1 call from TCRdb remains unchecked. Per the germline V gene, CDR1 is SGHKS and CDR2 is YYEKEE (reference sequence). This CDR3 region has 16 residues. CDR3 amino acids: CASSLDPRGLNSPLHF.

The rearrangement uses TRBV2 and TRBJ1-5; TCRdb proposes TRBD1, but this gene call is untestable without DNA. The CDR3 loop spans 16 amino acids. CDR1 SNHLY and CDR2 FYNNEI come from the germline V gene. The CDR3 here is CASSTQGASMGQPQHF.

J is TRBJ1-6 and V is TRBV4-1; the TCRdb D gene call, TRBD1, has no DNA to confirm it. Per the germline V gene, CDR1 is MGHRA and CDR2 is YSYEKL. The CDR3 is 16 amino acids. Here the CDR3 reads CASSQVLTGGYSPLHF.

V and J are TRBV11-2 and TRBJ1-2; the TRBD1 assignment by TCRdb is unverifiable without DNA. Germline V lookup: CDR1 SGHAT, CDR2 FQNNGV. The CDR3 covers 12 residues. CDR3 protein: CASSPWDYGYTF.

The chain recombines TRBV18 with TRBJ1-1; checking the TCRdb D call of TRBD1 is not possible without DNA. The CDR3 has 15 residues. Germline V lookup: CDR1 KGHSH, CDR2 LQKENI. The CDR3 is CASSGGAGSSTEAFF. Using reference TRBV18 and TRBJ1-1 for the parts outside the CDR3, the full variable domain is NAGVMQNPRHLVRRRGQEARLRCSPMKGHSHVYWYRQLPEEGLKFMVYLQKENIIDESGMPKERFSAEFPKEGPSILRIQQVVRGDSAAYFCASSGGAGSSTEAFFGQGTRLTVV.

This chain uses TRBV3-1 with TRBJ2-2. The V gene's germline CDR1 is LGHDT and CDR2 YNNKEL (reference sequence). This CDR3 is built from 14 residues. CDR3 amino acids: CASSQEFNTGELFF.

CDR3 residues: CASRGTGGSNQPQHF. The chain uses TRBV19 and TRBJ1-5; TCRdb's assignment of TRBD1 cannot be checked, as there is no DNA. The CDR3 totals 15 residues. Germline V gene lookup returns CDR1 LNHDA and CDR2 SQIVND (reference sequence).

The chain recombines TRBV6-2 or TRBV6-3 with TRBJ2-3; TCRdb selects TRBD1, and the lack of DNA leaves this call unchecked. The CDR3 loop spans 16 amino acids. Looked up from germline, CDR1 is MNHEY and CDR2 is SVGEGT. CDR3 residues: CASRRDSTISTDTQYF.

CDR3 residues: CSAKSTGGAGQPQHF. V is TRBV20-1 and J is TRBJ1-5; TCRdb's D call, TRBD1, is unchecked because there is no DNA. The germline V gene encodes CDR1 DFQATT and CDR2 SNEGSKA (reference sequence). This CDR3 contains 15 residues.

V gene TRBV12-3 or TRBV12-4 combines with J gene TRBJ1-5. This CDR3 has 14 residues. The CDR3 loop is CASSQGYSNQPQHF.

The J gene is TRBJ2-2, the V gene TRBV24-1. The CDR3 is made up of 14 amino acids. Germline CDR1 and CDR2: KGHDR and SFDVKD. CDR3 amino acids: CATSENMDTGELFF.

The rearrangement joins TRBV5-1 to TRBJ2-7; as DNA is missing, the TRBD1 call by TCRdb cannot be tested. The CDR3 is made up of 17 amino acids. Germline V gene lookup returns CDR1 SGHRS and CDR2 YFSETQ. The CDR3 reads CASSLGPGSPISYEQYF.